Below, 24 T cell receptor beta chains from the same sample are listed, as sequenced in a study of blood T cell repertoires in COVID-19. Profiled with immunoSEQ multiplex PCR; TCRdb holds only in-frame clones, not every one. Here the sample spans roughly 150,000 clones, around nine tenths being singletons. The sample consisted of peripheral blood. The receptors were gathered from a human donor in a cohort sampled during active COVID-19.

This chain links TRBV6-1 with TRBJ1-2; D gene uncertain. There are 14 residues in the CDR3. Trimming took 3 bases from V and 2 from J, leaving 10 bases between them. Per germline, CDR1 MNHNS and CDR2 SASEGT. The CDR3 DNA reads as TGTGCCAGCAGTGACGCGGTTGGGAACTATGGCTACACCTTC. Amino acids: CASSDAVGNYGYTF.

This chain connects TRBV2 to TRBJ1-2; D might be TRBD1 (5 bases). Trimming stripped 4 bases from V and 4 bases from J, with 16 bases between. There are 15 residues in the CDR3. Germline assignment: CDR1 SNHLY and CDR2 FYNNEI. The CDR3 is CASSVRGVRGYGYTF. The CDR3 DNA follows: TGTGCCAGCAGTGTGCGGGGGGTTCGTGGCTATGGCTACACCTTC.

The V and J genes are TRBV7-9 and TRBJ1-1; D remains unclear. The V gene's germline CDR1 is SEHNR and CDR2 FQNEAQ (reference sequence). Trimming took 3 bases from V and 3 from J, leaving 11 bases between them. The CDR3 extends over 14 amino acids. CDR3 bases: TGTGCCAGCAGCTTGGAGAGAGGAGACACTGAAGCTTTCTTT. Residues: CASSLERGDTEAFF.

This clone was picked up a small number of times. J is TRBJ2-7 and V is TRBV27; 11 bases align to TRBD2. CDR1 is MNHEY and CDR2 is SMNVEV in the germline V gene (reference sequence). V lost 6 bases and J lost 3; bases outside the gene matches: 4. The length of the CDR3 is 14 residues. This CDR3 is CASSPLAGGYEQYF. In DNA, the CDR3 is TGTGCCAGCAGCCCCCTAGCGGGGGGCTACGAGCAGTACTTC.

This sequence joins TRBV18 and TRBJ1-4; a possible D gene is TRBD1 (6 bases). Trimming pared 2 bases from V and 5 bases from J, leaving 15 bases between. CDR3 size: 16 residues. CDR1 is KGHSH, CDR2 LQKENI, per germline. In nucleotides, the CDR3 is TGTGCCAGCTCACCAGGGGGCGGACAGAAAAATGAAAAACTGTTTTTT. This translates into CASSPGGGQKNEKLFF.

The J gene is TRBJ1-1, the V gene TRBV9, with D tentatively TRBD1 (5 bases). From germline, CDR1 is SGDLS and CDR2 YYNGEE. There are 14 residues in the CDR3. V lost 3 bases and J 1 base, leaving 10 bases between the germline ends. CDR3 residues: CASSDDSENTEAFF. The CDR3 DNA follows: TGTGCCAGCAGCGACGACAGTGAGAACACTGAAGCTTTCTTT.

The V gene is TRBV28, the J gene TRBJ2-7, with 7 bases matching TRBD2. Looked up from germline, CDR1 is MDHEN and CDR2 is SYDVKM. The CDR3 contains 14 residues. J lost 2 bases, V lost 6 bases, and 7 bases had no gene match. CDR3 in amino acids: CASRRRGTTYEQYF. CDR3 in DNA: TGTGCCAGCAGGCGGCGGGGGACTACCTACGAGCAGTACTTC.

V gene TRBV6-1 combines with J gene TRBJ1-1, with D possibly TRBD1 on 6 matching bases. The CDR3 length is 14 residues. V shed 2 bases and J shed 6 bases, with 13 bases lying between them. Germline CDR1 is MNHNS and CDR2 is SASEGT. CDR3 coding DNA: TGTGCCAGCAGTGAACGAACAGGGTACCCTGAAGCTTTCTTT. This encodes CASSERTGYPEAFF.

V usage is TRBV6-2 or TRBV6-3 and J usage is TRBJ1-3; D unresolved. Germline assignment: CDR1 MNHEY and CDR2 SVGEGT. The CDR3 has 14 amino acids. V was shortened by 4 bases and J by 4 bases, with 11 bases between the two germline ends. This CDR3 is CASSSREAGNTIYF. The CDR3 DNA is TGTGCCAGCAGTTCCCGGGAGGCCGGAAACACCATATATTTT.

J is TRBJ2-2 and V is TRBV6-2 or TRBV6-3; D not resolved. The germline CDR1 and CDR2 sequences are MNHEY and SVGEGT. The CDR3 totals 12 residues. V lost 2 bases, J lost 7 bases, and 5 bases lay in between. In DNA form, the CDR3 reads TGTGCCAGCAGTTACGAGATCGGGGAGCTGTTTTTT. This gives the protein CASSYEIGELFF.

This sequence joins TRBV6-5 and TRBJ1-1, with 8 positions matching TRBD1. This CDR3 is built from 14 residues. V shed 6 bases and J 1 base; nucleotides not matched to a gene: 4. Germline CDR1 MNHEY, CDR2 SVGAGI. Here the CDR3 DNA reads TGTGCCAGCAGGATTGACAGGGGGAACACTGAAGCTTTCTTT. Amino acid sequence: CASRIDRGNTEAFF.

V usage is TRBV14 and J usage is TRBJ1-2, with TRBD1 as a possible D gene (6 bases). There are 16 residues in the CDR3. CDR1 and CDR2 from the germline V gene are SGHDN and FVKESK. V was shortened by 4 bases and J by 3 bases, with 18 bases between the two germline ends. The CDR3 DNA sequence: TGTGCCAGCAGCCCCTTGACAGGAGCGGGGGACTATGGCTACACCTTC. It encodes CASSPLTGAGDYGYTF.

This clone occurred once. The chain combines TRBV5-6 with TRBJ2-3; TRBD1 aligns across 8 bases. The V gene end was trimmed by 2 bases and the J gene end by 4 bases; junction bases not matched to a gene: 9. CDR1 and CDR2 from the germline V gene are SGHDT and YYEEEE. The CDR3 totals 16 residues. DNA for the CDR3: TGTGCCAGCAGCTTACTCGACAGGGGAGATTCAGATACGCAGTATTTT. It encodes CASSLLDRGDSDTQYF.

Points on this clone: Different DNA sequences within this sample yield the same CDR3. The CDR3 sequence: CASSLGQSYEQYF. The CDR3 DNA reads TGTGCCAGCAGCTTGGGTCAGTCTTACGAGCAGTACTTC. The V gene is TRBV5-6, the J gene TRBJ2-7, with D hard to call. The CDR3 is 13 amino acids. Germline CDR1 SGHDT, CDR2 YYEEEE. V was cut by 0 bases and J by 4 bases, with 8 bases left in between.

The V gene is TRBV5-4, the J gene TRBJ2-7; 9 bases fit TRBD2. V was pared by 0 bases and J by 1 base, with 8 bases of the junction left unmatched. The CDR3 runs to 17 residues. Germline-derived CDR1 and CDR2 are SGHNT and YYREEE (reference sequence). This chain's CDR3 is CASSLVLAGLGSYEQYF. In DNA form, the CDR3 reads TGTGCCAGCAGCTTGGTTCTAGCGGGGCTTGGTTCCTACGAGCAGTACTTC.

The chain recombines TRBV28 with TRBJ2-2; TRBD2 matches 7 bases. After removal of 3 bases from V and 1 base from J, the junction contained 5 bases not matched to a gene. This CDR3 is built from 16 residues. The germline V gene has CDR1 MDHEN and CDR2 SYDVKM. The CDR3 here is CASSFVGLENTGELFF. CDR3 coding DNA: TGTGCCAGCAGTTTTGTAGGACTAGAGAACACCGGGGAGCTGTTTTTT.

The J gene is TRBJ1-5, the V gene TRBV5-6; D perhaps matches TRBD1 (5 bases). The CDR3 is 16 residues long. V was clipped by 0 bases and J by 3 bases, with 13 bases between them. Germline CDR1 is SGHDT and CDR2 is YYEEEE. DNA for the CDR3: TGTGCCAGCAGCTTGGGCCCAGGGTACGACAATCAGCCCCAGCATTTT. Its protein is CASSLGPGYDNQPQHF.

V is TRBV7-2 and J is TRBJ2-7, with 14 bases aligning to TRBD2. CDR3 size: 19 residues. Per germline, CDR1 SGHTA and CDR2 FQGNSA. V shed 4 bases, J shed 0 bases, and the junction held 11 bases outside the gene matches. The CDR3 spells CASSSRLAGGPRRSYEQYF. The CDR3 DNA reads TGTGCCAGCAGCTCGCGACTAGCGGGGGGGCCCCGTCGCTCCTACGAGCAGTACTTC.

The CDR3 bases are TGCAGCGTTGTACGGACATTCGACCGTACAGATACGCAGTATTTT. Residues: CSVVRTFDRTDTQYF. This chain uses TRBV29-1 with TRBJ2-3, with a possible D match to TRBD1 (5 bases). Trimming pared 4 bases from V and 3 bases from J, leaving 17 bases between. The CDR3 totals 15 residues. CDR1 and CDR2 from the germline V gene are SQVTM and ANQGSEA.

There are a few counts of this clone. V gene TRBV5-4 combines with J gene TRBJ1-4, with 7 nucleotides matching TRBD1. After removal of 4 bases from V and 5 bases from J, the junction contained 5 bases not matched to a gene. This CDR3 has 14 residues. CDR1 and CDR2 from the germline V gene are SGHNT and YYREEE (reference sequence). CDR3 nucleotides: TGTGCCAGCAGCCCCGGGACAGCGAATGAAAAACTGTTTTTT. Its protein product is CASSPGTANEKLFF.

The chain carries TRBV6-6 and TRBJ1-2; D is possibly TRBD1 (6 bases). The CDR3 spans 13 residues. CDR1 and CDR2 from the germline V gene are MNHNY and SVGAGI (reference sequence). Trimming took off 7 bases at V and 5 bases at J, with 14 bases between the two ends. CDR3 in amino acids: CASNSQQGYGYTF. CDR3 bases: TGTGCCAGCAACTCCCAGCAGGGGTATGGCTACACCTTC.

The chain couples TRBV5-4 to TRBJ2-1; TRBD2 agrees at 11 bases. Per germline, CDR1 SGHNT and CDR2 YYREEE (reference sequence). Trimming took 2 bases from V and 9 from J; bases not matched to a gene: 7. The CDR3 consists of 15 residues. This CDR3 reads CASSFSLAGGTEQFF. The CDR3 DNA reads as TGTGCCAGCAGCTTTTCTCTAGCGGGGGGAACTGAGCAGTTCTTC.

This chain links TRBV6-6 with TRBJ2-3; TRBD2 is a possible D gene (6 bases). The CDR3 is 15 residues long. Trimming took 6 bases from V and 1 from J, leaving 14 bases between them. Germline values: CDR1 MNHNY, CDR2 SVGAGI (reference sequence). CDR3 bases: TGTGCCAGCAGCCCCACCGGGACTGGCACAGATACGCAGTATTTT. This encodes CASSPTGTGTDTQYF.

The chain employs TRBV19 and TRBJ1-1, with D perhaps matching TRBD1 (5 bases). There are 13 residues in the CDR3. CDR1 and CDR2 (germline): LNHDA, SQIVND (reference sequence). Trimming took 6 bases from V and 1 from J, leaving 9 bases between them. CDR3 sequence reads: CASRSTENTEAFF. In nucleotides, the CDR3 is TGTGCCAGTAGGTCGACAGAGAACACTGAAGCTTTCTTT.